This entry describes one T cell receptor beta chain. The antigen is unknown. The CDR3 spans 14 residues. Per the germline V gene, CDR1 is SEHNR and CDR2 is FQNEAQ (reference sequence). V was cut by 0 bases and J by 1 base, with 6 bases left in between. This entry comes from a study of radiotherapy plus CTLA-4 blockade in lung cancer. Across the whole study: Objective responses were seen in about a sixth of patients, disease control in around 31%. Regarding the study as a whole: Early blood T cell clone dynamics, with interferon-beta, were reported to best predict response. Radiotherapy with ipilimumab was followed by blood expansion of tumor-derived clones.

Method: immunoSEQ multiplex PCR; TCRdb's copy keeps in-frame clones and lacks some. The table lists tens of thousands of clones, around 86% of them singletons. It was focal radiation plus CTLA-4 blockade with ipilimumab that patients with chemo-refractory metastatic non-small-cell lung cancer received. The sample in question was peripheral blood, obtained from a patient treated with radiotherapy plus ipilimumab. The chain has TRBV7-9 and TRBJ1-1; D is perhaps TRBD1 (5 bases). The clonotype originates from a human donor with non-small cell lung cancer that progressed on radiotherapy plus ipilimumab. The CDR3 DNA reads as TGTGCCAGCAGCTTAGCTACAGGGAACACTGAAGCTTTCTTT. Its translation: CASSLATGNTEAFF.